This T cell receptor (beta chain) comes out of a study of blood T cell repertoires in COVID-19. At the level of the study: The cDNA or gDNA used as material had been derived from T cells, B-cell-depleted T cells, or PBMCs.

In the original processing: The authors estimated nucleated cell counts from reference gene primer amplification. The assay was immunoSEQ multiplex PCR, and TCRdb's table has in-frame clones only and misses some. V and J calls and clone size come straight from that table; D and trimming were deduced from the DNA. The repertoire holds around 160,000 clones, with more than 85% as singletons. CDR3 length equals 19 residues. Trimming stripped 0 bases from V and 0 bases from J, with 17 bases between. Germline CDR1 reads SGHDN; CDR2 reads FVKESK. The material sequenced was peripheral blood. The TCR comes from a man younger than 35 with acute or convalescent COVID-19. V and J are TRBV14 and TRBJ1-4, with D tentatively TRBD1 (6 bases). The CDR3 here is CASSQEGGQIRATNEKLFF. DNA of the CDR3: TGTGCCAGCAGCCAAGAAGGGGGTCAGATCAGAGCAACTAATGAAAAACTGTTTTTT.